The 30 T cell receptor beta chains listed next were all sequenced from one sample in a study of cytomegalovirus exposure and HLA in healthy donors. Primers included in the PCR were 60 Vbeta and 13 Jbeta primers. Assay: immunoSEQ multiplex PCR; the TCRdb copy retains only in-frame clones and omits some. This table holds fewer than 300,000 clones, 75% to 90% found once. The specimen sequenced was PBMCs. The receptor source for this set is a man aged 35-49 years in good health and CMV-seropositive.

The rearrangement uses TRBV19 and TRBJ2-7, with 8 bases that match TRBD2. V gave up 4 bases and J gave up 7 bases; unmatched junction bases: 6. Germline V gene lookup returns CDR1 LNHDA and CDR2 SQIVND (reference sequence). The CDR3 length is 13 residues. CDR3 in DNA: TGTGCCAGTAGTAAGGGACTAGTAGGAGAGCAGTACTTC. Translated, it gives CASSKGLVGEQYF.

This chain joins TRBV29-1 and TRBJ1-5, with 9 nucleotides matching TRBD1. This CDR3 region has 13 residues. Germline CDR1 reads SQVTM; CDR2 reads ANQGSEA. V was pared by 2 bases and J by 6 bases, with 2 bases of the junction left unmatched. The CDR3 region has the DNA TGCAGCGTTGAATCGGGACAGGGTCAGCCCCAGCATTTT. Protein product: CSVESGQGQPQHF.

This clone was recorded a few times. J is TRBJ1-1 and V is TRBV27; D is perhaps TRBD1 (5 bases). CDR1 MNHEY and CDR2 SMNVEV come from the germline V gene (reference sequence). The CDR3 totals 14 residues. The V gene lost 4 bases and the J gene lost 5 bases, with 14 bases spanning the gap. The CDR3 here is CASSSAGKFTEAFF. CDR3 sequence (DNA): TGTGCCAGCAGTTCAGCAGGGAAGTTTACTGAAGCTTTCTTT.

This clone was found once. The chain employs TRBV4-3 and TRBJ2-7, with a possible D match to TRBD1 (5 bases). The CDR3 is 14 amino acids. Trimming took 4 bases from V and 2 from J, leaving 12 bases between them. The germline V gene encodes CDR1 LGHNA and CDR2 YSLEER. CDR3 in DNA: TGCGCCAGCAGCCGAGAGACAGCCACCTACGAGCAGTACTTC. This codes for CASSRETATYEQYF.

J is TRBJ2-1 and V is TRBV13; 10 positions agree with TRBD2. The germline gives CDR1 PRHDT, CDR2 FYEKMQ (reference sequence). The CDR3 has 19 residues. V lost 5 bases, J lost 4 bases, and 17 bases stayed unmatched. Here the CDR3 reads CASSRPGASGGGGYNEQFF. The CDR3 nucleotides read TGTGCCAGCAGCCGCCCGGGGGCTAGCGGGGGTGGCGGGTACAATGAGCAGTTCTTC.

The chain combines TRBV18 with TRBJ2-1; TRBD1 aligns across 11 bases. Trimming removed 2 bases from V and 1 base from J; junction bases left unmatched: 1. The CDR3 consists of 16 residues. Per the germline V gene, CDR1 is KGHSH and CDR2 is LQKENI. CDR3 sequence: CASSPGTGGSYNEQFF. CDR3 bases: TGTGCCAGCTCACCAGGGACAGGGGGTTCCTACAATGAGCAGTTCTTC.

In its sample, this clone was seen a few times. The J gene is TRBJ2-4, the V gene TRBV6-6; tentative D call: TRBD2 (6 bases). The CDR3 sequence is 16 residues long. From germline, CDR1 is MNHNY and CDR2 SVGAGI (reference sequence). V was shortened by 6 bases and J by 0 bases, with 15 bases between the two germline ends. CDR3 sequence reads: CASSPRAGLAKNIQYF. The DNA for the CDR3 is TGTGCCAGCAGCCCCAGGGCGGGACTAGCCAAAAACATTCAGTACTTC.

The chain has TRBV2 and TRBJ2-1, with 10 bases aligning to TRBD2. Losses at the gene ends were 8 bases for V and 2 bases for J; bases not matched to a gene: 6. The CDR3 totals 15 residues. CDR1 is SNHLY, CDR2 FYNNEI, per germline. CDR3 coding DNA: TGTGCCAGCCTGAGGACTAGCGGAGCCTACAATGAGCAGTTCTTC. Its translation: CASLRTSGAYNEQFF.

The chain recombines TRBV7-2 with TRBJ2-7; TRBD1 agrees at 7 bases. The V gene end was trimmed by 0 bases and the J gene end by 2 bases; junction bases not matched to a gene: 4. CDR1 SGHTA and CDR2 FQGNSA come from the germline V gene. The length of the CDR3 is 15 residues. In DNA form, the CDR3 reads TGTGCCAGCAGCTTAGCGCGACAGGGTCCCTACGAGCAGTACTTC. Residues: CASSLARQGPYEQYF.

This clone has just one count. The J gene is TRBJ2-1, the V gene TRBV18; D possibly corresponds to TRBD2 (6 bases). V was pared by 0 bases and J by 5 bases, with 11 bases between. CDR3 length equals 15 residues. CDR1 and CDR2 (germline): KGHSH, LQKENI. The CDR3 here is CASSPPWREDNEQFF. The DNA for the CDR3 is TGTGCCAGCTCACCACCTTGGCGGGAAGACAATGAGCAGTTCTTC.

This clone was recorded once. Distinct nucleotide sequences in the sample also encode this CDR3. V usage is TRBV28 and J usage is TRBJ1-5, with TRBD1 identical over 10 bases. From germline, CDR1 is MDHEN and CDR2 SYDVKM. This CDR3 comprises 16 residues. V was clipped by 5 bases and J by 4 bases; unmatched bases: 8. The CDR3: CASSALGQGSNQPQHF. CDR3 DNA sequence: TGTGCCAGCAGTGCCTTGGGACAGGGGTCTAATCAGCCCCAGCATTTT.

The gene calls are TRBV5-1 and TRBJ2-3, with 12 positions matching TRBD2. Unmatched junction bases numbered 0, after V lost 3 bases and J lost 1 base. This CDR3 is 15 amino acids long. Germline V CDR1 and CDR2: SGHRS, YFSETQ. CDR3 DNA: TGCGCCAGCAGCTGGACTAGCGGGGGCACAGATACGCAGTATTTT. Translated: CASSWTSGGTDTQYF.

This chain joins TRBV27 and TRBJ1-1, with D hard to call. The V and J ends lost 4 bases and 10 bases respectively, with 25 bases between them. CDR1 is MNHEY, CDR2 SMNVEV, per germline (reference sequence). The CDR3 is 16 residues long. The CDR3 sequence is CASSSFKIDEGEGAFF. CDR3 nucleotide sequence: TGTGCCAGCAGTTCATTTAAGATCGACGAAGGAGAGGGAGCTTTCTTT.

As to this clone: The identical CDR3 is also encoded by other nucleotide sequences in the sample. The V gene is TRBV2, the J gene TRBJ1-6; D remains ambiguous. Germline values: CDR1 SNHLY, CDR2 FYNNEI. V dropped 6 bases and J dropped 9 bases, with 6 bases sitting between them. This CDR3 contains 11 residues. As DNA, the CDR3 is TGTGCCAGCAGGACGGGTTCACCCCTCCACTTT. Encoded protein: CASRTGSPLHF.

The chain has TRBV28 and TRBJ2-2, with D unclear. Germline assignment: CDR1 MDHEN and CDR2 SYDVKM. CDR3 length: 15 amino acids. The germline V and J ends were trimmed by 3 bases and 0 bases, with 8 bases remaining between them. The CDR3 sequence is CASSLGGPNTGELFF. Written as DNA, the CDR3 is TGTGCCAGCAGTTTGGGTGGGCCGAACACCGGGGAGCTGTTTTTT.

The gene calls are TRBV9 and TRBJ2-1; D is possibly TRBD1 (5 bases). V lost 2 bases, J lost 4 bases, and 7 bases lay in between. CDR3 length: 13 residues. Germline values: CDR1 SGDLS, CDR2 YYNGEE. The CDR3: CASSVSGYNEQFF. CDR3 DNA: TGTGCCAGCAGCGTCTCAGGGTACAATGAGCAGTTCTTC.

This clone was counted a single time. The rearrangement links TRBV25-1 to TRBJ1-2; TRBD1 agrees at 10 bases. CDR1 and CDR2 (germline): MGHDK, SYGVNS. J lost 5 bases, V lost 1 base, and 4 bases had no gene match. The CDR3 loop spans 15 amino acids. This chain's CDR3 is CASSESGTGDYGYTF. The CDR3 DNA follows: TGTGCCAGCAGTGAATCCGGGACAGGGGATTATGGCTACACCTTC.

The V and J genes are TRBV6-6 and TRBJ1-5; D gene unclear. This CDR3 spans 14 amino acids. Trimming left V 0 bases short and J 2 bases short, with 5 bases between. CDR1 and CDR2 from the germline V gene are MNHNY and SVGAGI (reference sequence). The CDR3 coding sequence is TGTGCCAGCAGTTACTCCCGAGGCAATCAGCCCCAGCATTTT. Translation gives CASSYSRGNQPQHF.

This clone was picked up a small number of times. The rearrangement links TRBV4-3 to TRBJ2-5; D might be TRBD2 (5 bases). The CDR3 covers 15 residues. The germline V gene encodes CDR1 LGHNA and CDR2 YSLEER. Trimming pared 0 bases from V and 7 bases from J, leaving 15 bases between. The CDR3 protein is CASSQDRSGARTQYF. In DNA form, the CDR3 reads TGCGCCAGCAGCCAAGATCGGAGCGGAGCCCGGACCCAGTACTTC.

V is TRBV28 and J is TRBJ1-1; D possibly corresponds to TRBD1 (6 bases). From germline, CDR1 is MDHEN and CDR2 SYDVKM. V was cut by 7 bases and J by 1 base, with 13 bases left in between. This CDR3 region has 14 residues. CDR3 nucleotide sequence: TGTGCCAGCACCGTTCCGGACAGGAACACTGAAGCTTTCTTT. Translation: CASTVPDRNTEAFF.

There are a few counts of this clone. This rearrangement joins TRBV4-1 to TRBJ1-5; 11 bases match TRBD1. The CDR3 spans 17 residues. V shed 0 bases, J shed 4 bases, and the junction held 5 bases outside the gene matches. Germline loops: CDR1 MGHRA, CDR2 YSYEKL. The CDR3 protein is CASSQERTGGRNQPQHF. The CDR3 coding sequence is TGCGCCAGCAGCCAAGAGCGGACAGGGGGCAGGAATCAGCCCCAGCATTTT.

The chain joins TRBV5-1 to TRBJ2-7, with TRBD2 matching 13 bases. The trim removed 1 base at V and 3 bases at J, leaving 7 bases unmatched. CDR3 size: 17 residues. Germline V gene data show CDR1 as SGHRS and CDR2 as YFSETQ. CDR3 loop: CASSLSLWTSGSYEQYF. The CDR3 DNA sequence: TGCGCCAGCAGCTTGTCTTTGTGGACTAGCGGGAGCTACGAGCAGTACTTC.

This clone appeared once. The chain uses TRBV28 and TRBJ1-1; unclear D gene. The V and J ends lost 1 base and 0 bases respectively, with 9 bases between them. The CDR3 loop spans 15 amino acids. CDR1 MDHEN and CDR2 SYDVKM come from the germline V gene. As DNA, the CDR3 is TGTGCCAGCAGTTTATTCAGGAATATGAACACTGAAGCTTTCTTT. It translates to CASSLFRNMNTEAFF.

The V call is TRBV14, the J call TRBJ2-3, with D possibly matching TRBD2 (5 bases). Trimming pared 4 bases from V and 4 bases from J, leaving 12 bases between. The CDR3 totals 14 residues. Germline V gives CDR1 SGHDN, CDR2 FVKESK. This CDR3 is CASSPLGSPDTQYF. CDR3 nucleotides: TGTGCCAGCAGCCCCCTTGGGAGCCCAGATACGCAGTATTTT.

The chain recombines TRBV7-9 with TRBJ2-7, with 7 bases that match TRBD2. J lost 5 bases, V lost 1 base, and 11 bases had no gene match. CDR3 length equals 16 residues. Germline-derived CDR1 and CDR2 are SEHNR and FQNEAQ (reference sequence). CDR3: CASSLVAGSLWNEQYF. The CDR3 DNA reads as TGTGCCAGCAGCTTAGTAGCGGGTTCCCTATGGAACGAGCAGTACTTC.

Concerning this clone itself: Other DNA variants within this sample encode the same CDR3. The chain couples TRBV4-2 to TRBJ1-1; D is uncertain. Germline CDR1 LGHNA, CDR2 YNFKEQ. The CDR3 is made up of 17 amino acids. The V and J ends lost 6 bases and 3 bases respectively, with 23 bases between them. The CDR3 protein is CASSDATRHSVDTEAFF. CDR3 DNA sequence: TGTGCCAGCAGTGACGCTACACGACACTCCGTCGACACTGAAGCTTTCTTT.

The rearrangement uses TRBV19 and TRBJ2-4, with TRBD2 matching over 10 bases. The germline V gene has CDR1 LNHDA and CDR2 SQIVND (reference sequence). CDR3 size: 19 residues. V gave up 5 bases and J gave up 1 base; unmatched junction bases: 14. CDR3: CASSSGTSGKSYAKNIQYF. The CDR3 DNA reads TGTGCCAGTAGTTCAGGAACTAGCGGGAAATCGTACGCCAAAAACATTCAGTACTTC.

The V gene is TRBV11-2, the J gene TRBJ2-1; TRBD2 matches 11 bases. Germline V gene data show CDR1 as SGHAT and CDR2 as FQNNGV. This CDR3 contains 16 residues. J gave up 3 bases and V 4 bases, and 5 bases lay outside the gene matches. The CDR3 sequence is CASSSPGTSGYNEQFF. The CDR3 DNA reads TGTGCCAGCAGCTCCCCCGGGACTAGCGGCTACAATGAGCAGTTCTTC. Variable domain in full (rest from reference TRBV11-2 and TRBJ2-1): EAGVAQSPRYKIIEKRQSVAFWCNPISGHATLYWYQQILGQGPKLLIQFQNNGVVDDSQLPKDRFSAERLKGVDSTLKIQPAKLEDSAVYLCASSSPGTSGYNEQFFGPGTRLTVL.

The rearrangement links TRBV28 to TRBJ1-1, with D possibly TRBD1 on 6 matching bases. Germline loops: CDR1 MDHEN, CDR2 SYDVKM. The V gene lost 2 bases and the J gene lost 1 base, with 14 bases spanning the gap. CDR3 length: 16 residues. CDR3: CASSLRQGRRNTEAFF. The CDR3 nucleotides are TGTGCCAGCAGTTTAAGGCAGGGGAGAAGGAACACTGAAGCTTTCTTT.

The sample holds a few counts of this clone. V usage is TRBV4-2 and J usage is TRBJ2-7; D unresolved. The V end was cut by 3 bases, the J end by 2 bases, with 11 bases between. Germline lookup yields CDR1 LGHNA and CDR2 YNFKEQ. CDR3 length: 14 residues. The CDR3 is CASSQAPGTYEQYF. The CDR3 nucleotides read TGTGCCAGCAGCCAGGCCCCAGGAACCTACGAGCAGTACTTC.